Below are 13 T cell receptor beta chains sequenced from a single sample in a study of T cell repertoires in cytomegalovirus infection. Each CDR3 protein is one row after TCRdb ran MiXCR on the reads. The sample has roughly 990,000 distinct CDR3 sequences, around 30% seen once; the top ten hold 11% to 15%. No antigens are known for them. Material: cultured CD8+ T cells from PBMCs, obtained from culture after CMV antigen stimulation. These receptors originate from a human donor in good health (CMV status not recorded). Some clones in this sample may be carry-over from other donors' samples.

This CDR3 reads CASSLGTNPKYGYTF. The CDR3 DNA follows: TGTGCCAGCAGCTTGGGGACCAATCCGAAATATGGCTACACCTTC. The chain employs TRBV5-6 and TRBJ1-2, with D unclear. The CDR3 covers 15 residues. V was trimmed by 0 bases and J by 5 bases, leaving 14 bases between them. Per germline, CDR1 SGHDT and CDR2 YYEEEE.

As concerns this clonotype: A junction end diverges from the germline sequence, so it may reflect a read error. The V and J genes are TRBV2 and TRBJ2-3; a possible D gene is TRBD2 (5 bases). Germline V gene data show CDR1 as SNHLY and CDR2 as FYNNEI. CDR3 length: 16 residues. The CDR3 nucleotides are TGTGTCAGCAGTGCGAAAGCGGACCTCTCCACAGATACGCAGTATTTT. This encodes CVSSAKADLSTDTQYF.

This clonotype was seen a few times. The chain couples TRBV7-6 to TRBJ2-2; TRBD2 matches at 10 bases. V gave up 6 bases and J gave up 6 bases; unmatched junction bases: 4. Germline V gene data show CDR1 as SGHVS and CDR2 as FNYEAQ. The CDR3 is 14 amino acids. This CDR3 is CASSSGTSAGELFF. The CDR3, as DNA: TGTGCCAGCAGTTCCGGGACTAGCGCCGGGGAGCTGTTTTTT. Full variable domain (missing parts from reference TRBV7-6 and TRBJ2-2): GAGVSQSPRYKVTKRGQDVALRCDPISGHVSLYWYRQALGQGPEFLTYFNYEAQQDKSGLPNDRFSAERPEGSISTLTIQRTEQRDSAMYRCASSSGTSAGELFFGEGSRLTVL.

This sequence joins TRBV19 and TRBJ1-6; no reliable D call. The germline V and J ends were trimmed by 7 bases and 7 bases, with 14 bases remaining between them. CDR3 size: 14 residues. CDR1 is LNHDA and CDR2 is SQIVND in the germline V gene (reference sequence). The CDR3 bases are TGTGCCAGTACTTCAGTGTCAACCAATTCACCCCTCCACTTT. It specifies CASTSVSTNSPLHF.

This clonotype was observed a handful of times. The chain has TRBV2 and TRBJ2-5; a weak D match, TRBD2 (7 bases). Germline V lookup: CDR1 SNHLY, CDR2 FYNNEI. Trimming left V 0 bases short and J 1 base short, with 15 bases between. This CDR3 comprises 17 residues. The CDR3 nucleotides are TGTGCCAGCAGTGAAGCGCTTTCCGCGGGGGCCCAAGAGACCCAGTACTTC. Protein: CASSEALSAGAQETQYF.

This clonotype was picked up a small number of times. The chain couples TRBV12-3 or TRBV12-4 to TRBJ1-1; D possibly corresponds to TRBD1 (5 bases). Trimming left V 3 bases short and J 5 bases short, with 19 bases between. CDR3 length: 16 residues. The CDR3 bases are TGTGCCAGCAGTTTCGGTCGGGGCAGCACCGGGACTGAAGCTTTCTTT. This codes for CASSFGRGSTGTEAFF.

This clonotype was recorded a few times. The CDR3 region has the DNA TGCGCCAGCAGCCAAGGTATTAGCTACGAGCAGTACGTC. Amino acid sequence: CASSQGISYEQYV. The chain joins TRBV4-1 to TRBJ2-7; D gene uncertain. The germline CDR1 and CDR2 sequences are MGHRA and YSYEKL. The CDR3 has 13 amino acids. The V and J ends lost 1 base and 3 bases respectively, with 7 bases between them.

In its sample, this clonotype was seen a few times. Its ends do not fully match the called genes, so a read error is possible. This sequence joins TRBV7-7 and TRBJ2-1, with 10 positions matching TRBD1. Germline CDR1 reads SSHAT; CDR2 reads FNYEAQ (reference sequence). CDR3 length: 16 residues. The CDR3 region has the DNA TGTGCTAGCAGCTTAGCCCCCGGGACAGGGGCCAATGAGCAGTTCTTC. Its protein product is CASSLAPGTGANEQFF.

As concerns this clonotype: The germline gene is not matched at one end of the junction; a read error may be the cause. DNA of the CDR3: TGTGCCAGTAGTTCCCAAGCGGGGGGGTCCTACAATGAGCAGTTATTC. Its protein product is CASSSQAGGSYNEQLF. The V call is TRBV19, the J call TRBJ2-1; 10 bases fit TRBD2. CDR3 length equals 16 residues. Germline V gives CDR1 LNHDA, CDR2 SQIVND (reference sequence).

Comment on this clonotype: A much larger clone lies one base from this, so it may be a read error. V and J are TRBV6-5 and TRBJ1-6; D gene ambiguous. This CDR3 spans 17 amino acids. From germline, CDR1 is MNHEY and CDR2 SVGAGI. This CDR3 reads CANSYSETPPGNSPLHF. DNA for the CDR3: TGTGCCAACAGTTACTCCGAAACGCCTCCGGGGAATTCACCCCTCCACTTT.

In its sample, this clonotype was seen a few times. This sequence joins TRBV3-1 and TRBJ1-1, with D tentatively TRBD1 (6 bases). The V gene's germline CDR1 is LGHDT and CDR2 YNNKEL (reference sequence). With 3 bases removed from V and 1 base from J, the gap between germline ends came to 9 bases. This CDR3 has 14 amino acids. In DNA form, the CDR3 reads TGTGCCAGCAGCCAGGGGGCGCAGAACACTGAAGCTTTCTTT. This sequence encodes CASSQGAQNTEAFF. Looking up the rest from reference TRBV3-1 and TRBJ1-1 gives the full variable domain: DTAVSQTPKYLVTQMGNDKSIKCEQNLGHDTMYWYKQDSKKFLKIMFSYNNKELIINETVPNRFSPKSPDKAHLNLHINSLELGDSAVYFCASSQGAQNTEAFFGQGTRLTVV.

This clonotype has a handful of counts. This chain uses TRBV3-1 with TRBJ2-1; 16 nucleotides align to TRBD2. CDR1 LGHDT and CDR2 YNNKEL come from the germline V gene (reference sequence). The CDR3 has 19 residues. V lost 4 bases to trimming and J lost 5 bases; unmatched junction nucleotides: 11. For the CDR3, the DNA is TGTGCCAGCAGCCTAATGGGACTAGCGGGGGGGCCTGGCCACAATGAGCAGTTCTTC. Amino acid sequence: CASSLMGLAGGPGHNEQFF.

This clonotype was picked up a small number of times. The chain's CDR3 is CASTPYGGDYGYTF. The CDR3 DNA is TGTGCCAGCACCCCGTATGGGGGCGACTATGGCTACACCTTC. V is TRBV6-5 and J is TRBJ1-2; D perhaps matches TRBD1 (6 bases). Germline CDR1 is MNHEY and CDR2 is SVGAGI. The CDR3 length is 14 residues. Deletions cut 7 bases from V and 3 bases from J, with 15 bases between.